What follows are 24 T cell receptor beta chains derived from one specimen sequenced in a study of T cells in women clearing cervical HPV infection (dated by TCRdb to the late 2010s). Libraries came from the immunoSEQ multiplex PCR assay. Imported from immuneACCESS, the table was reduced by TCRdb to in-frame sequences with V and J called. These copies leave out some clones; in studies compared against another copy, an unresolved V gene accounts for under half, and the cause of the remainder is not known. This sample's listing comprises around 35,000 clones. The ten largest clones take up 3.7% of the sample. The sequenced sample was blood buffy coat. The receptor set was obtained from a woman between 18 and 75 years old with a cervical HPV16 infection that either progressed to CIN3+ or cleared (not recorded which).

About this clone itself: From the germline J gene comes the end of the CDR3, since the read stops 3 residues before it. The chain carries TRBV29-1 and TRBJ2-1; the match to TRBD2 covers 12 bases. V shed 0 bases, J shed 7 bases, and the junction held 7 bases outside the gene matches. In germline, CDR1 is SQVTM, CDR2 ANQGSEA. This CDR3 region has 16 residues. The CDR3 here is CSVEDPSGRASNEQFF. Incomplete CDR3 DNA: TGCAGCGTTGAAGATCCTAGCGGGAGGGCGAGTAATGAG.

On this clone: From the germline J gene comes the end of the CDR3, since the read stops 3 residues before it. The chain employs TRBV20-1 and TRBJ2-5; 12 bases line up with TRBD1. The CDR3 has 15 residues. Per germline, CDR1 DFQATT and CDR2 SNEGSKA (reference sequence). After removal of 8 bases from V and 5 bases from J, the junction contained 12 bases not matched to a gene. The sequenced part of the CDR3 DNA is TGCAGTACCAGGCCCGGGACAGGGGGCTTCGAGACC. The encoded protein is CSTRPGTGGFET. The full CDR3 protein is CSTRPGTGGFETQYF.

As to this clone: The CDR3 end is not reached by the read, which stops 3 residues before it; the germline J gene fills it in. The chain joins TRBV20-1 to TRBJ1-2, with 7 bases fitting TRBD1. After removal of 4 bases from V and 1 base from J, the junction contained 9 bases not matched to a gene. Germline CDR1 reads DFQATT; CDR2 reads SNEGSKA (reference sequence). The CDR3 sequence is 15 residues long. Here the CDR3 reads CSAIRDSGFNYGYTF. The sequenced part of the CDR3 DNA is TGCAGTGCTATCCGGGACAGCGGATTTAACTATGGC.

Notes on this clone: The sequenced fragment ends 3 residues before the CDR3 boundary, so the rest is inferred from the germline J gene. The V call is TRBV20-1, the J call TRBJ2-7; 8 bases are shared with TRBD1. V trimming: 0 bases; J trimming: 2 bases; junction bases outside the gene matches: 18. Per the germline V gene, CDR1 is DFQATT and CDR2 is SNEGSKA (reference sequence). CDR3 length: 19 residues. The CDR3 here is CSARDLTRTTGDPAYEQYF. The part of the CDR3 DNA that was read is TGCAGTGCTAGAGACCTCACCCGAACGACAGGGGACCCCGCCTACGAG.

CDR3 DNA, as far as it was read: TGTGCCTGGAGCCCAAAGGGGGGCAATCAGCCC. This encodes CAWSPKGGNQP. The complete CDR3 protein is CAWSPKGGNQPQHF. V is TRBV30 and J is TRBJ1-5, with D possibly being TRBD1 (6 bases). The read stops 3 residues short of the end of the CDR3; the missing end is completed from the germline J gene. CDR3 length: 14 residues. With 3 bases removed from V and 2 bases from J, the gap between germline ends came to 11 bases. Germline V gene lookup returns CDR1 GTSNPN and CDR2 SVGIG (reference sequence).

About this clone: The CDR3 end lies 3 residues beyond the end of the read and is filled in from the germline J gene. V and J are TRBV7-2 and TRBJ1-2; 8 positions agree with TRBD1. V dropped 7 bases and J dropped 4; count of bases not matched to a gene: 11. The CDR3 runs to 15 residues. CDR1 and CDR2 from the germline V gene are SGHTA and FQGNSA. CDR3 bases read: TGTGCCAGCATCCCAACCCCAGGGGGCGGCTATGGC. Amino acid sequence: CASIPTPGGGYG. The entire CDR3 protein is CASIPTPGGGYGYTF.

Concerning this clone: The read is 3 residues too short to cover the CDR3 end, so that end is filled in from the germline J gene. This chain uses TRBV20-1 with TRBJ2-7; maybe TRBD2 (6 bases). Looked up from germline, CDR1 is DFQATT and CDR2 is SNEGSKA (reference sequence). CDR3 length: 14 amino acids. With 3 bases removed from V and 0 bases from J, the gap between germline ends came to 12 bases. The CDR3 here is CSASLPGLSYEQYF. The sequenced CDR3 bases are TGCAGTGCTAGCTTACCGGGACTCTCCTACGAG.

Comments on this clone: The junction differs from germline at one of its ends, possibly a read error. Read coverage stops 3 residues before the CDR3 terminus; the germline J gene supplies the remainder. This rearrangement joins TRBV4-2 to TRBJ2-7, with no clear D. CDR3 length equals 13 residues. Germline V gene lookup returns CDR1 LGHNA and CDR2 YNFKEQ. CDR3 amino acids: CASSQDHLDEQYF. The part of the CDR3 DNA that was read is TGCGCCAGCAGCCAAGATCACTTAGACGAG.

On this clone itself: The observed sequence ends 3 residues before the CDR3 terminus, with the missing tail filled in from the germline J gene. V is TRBV6-2 or TRBV6-3 and J is TRBJ1-5; 8 positions agree with TRBD1. CDR1 is MNHEY and CDR2 is SVGEGT in the germline V gene. V dropped 5 bases and J dropped 0; count of bases not matched to a gene: 6. The CDR3 has 16 residues. The DNA read from the CDR3 is TGTGCCAGCAGTCTGGACAGGGCTTATAGCAATCAGCCC. Translating gives CASSLDRAYSNQP. The CDR3 as a whole reads CASSLDRAYSNQPQHF.

As concerns this clone: Read sequence stops 3 residues before the CDR3 end, and the germline J gene provides the missing end. The chain uses TRBV6-1 and TRBJ2-5, with D tentatively TRBD2 (6 bases). The V gene lost 4 bases and the J gene lost 1 base, with 10 bases spanning the gap. Germline CDR1 and CDR2: MNHNS and SASEGT. The CDR3 is made up of 14 amino acids. The CDR3 DNA, read in part, is TGTGCCAGCAGTGTATCGACTAGCCAAGAGACC. Translation: CASSVSTSQET. In full, the CDR3 reads CASSVSTSQETQYF.

Of note for this clone: The read ends 3 residues before the CDR3 terminus; that terminus is restored from the germline J gene. V gene TRBV7-2 combines with J gene TRBJ2-3; tentatively, D is TRBD2 (6 bases). V was shortened by 5 bases and J by 2 bases, with 14 bases between the two germline ends. Germline V lookup: CDR1 SGHTA, CDR2 FQGNSA. The CDR3 is 15 amino acids. CDR3 in amino acids: CASSSRRGVTDTQYF. Incomplete CDR3 DNA: TGTGCCAGCAGCAGTAGGAGGGGCGTCACAGATACG.

To note about this clone: The read halts 3 residues ahead of the CDR3 end, with the missing end drawn from the germline J gene. The chain carries TRBV9 and TRBJ2-5; 11 nucleotides match TRBD2. The CDR3 has 18 residues. Germline CDR1 is SGDLS and CDR2 is YYNGEE. V dropped 4 bases and J dropped 6; count of bases not matched to a gene: 17. The CDR3 sequence is CASSPEVAGGPGEKTQYF. CDR3 DNA (partial): TGTGCCAGCAGCCCCGAGGTAGCGGGGGGGCCGGGCGAAAAGACC.

A word on this clone: The CDR3 end is not reached by the read, which stops 3 residues before it; the germline J gene fills it in. V is TRBV18 and J is TRBJ2-3, with 7 bases aligning to TRBD1. This CDR3 has 17 residues. V was pared by 2 bases and J by 8 bases, with 16 bases of the junction left unmatched. Germline V gene data show CDR1 as KGHSH and CDR2 as LQKENI. The sequenced CDR3 bases are TGTGCCAGCTCACCAGACCGGATGAGGCGCACAGGGGCTACG. This codes for CASSPDRMRRTGAT. The whole CDR3 reads CASSPDRMRRTGATQYF.

CDR3 sequence reads: CASSLTGNTGELFF. CDR3 DNA, as far as it was read: TGCGCCAGCAGCTTGACGGGGAACACCGGGGAG. The chain employs TRBV5-1 and TRBJ2-2; D is uncertain. From the germline J gene comes the end of the CDR3, since the read stops 3 residues before it. V dropped 1 base and J dropped 1 base, with 5 bases sitting between them. Germline CDR1 is SGHRS and CDR2 is YFSETQ. This CDR3 has 14 amino acids. Together with reference TRBV5-1 and TRBJ2-2, the CDR3 gives the full variable domain: KAGVTQTPRYLIKTRGQQVTLSCSPISGHRSVSWYQQTPGQGLQFLFEYFSETQRNKGNFPGRFSGRQFSNSRSEMNVSTLELGDSALYLCASSLTGNTGELFFGEGSRLTVL.

The CDR3 region is CASSSIGLAGNYEQYF. CDR3 DNA (partial): TGTGCCAGCAGTTCGATCGGACTAGCGGGCAATTACGAG. The rearrangement joins TRBV28 to TRBJ2-7; 11 nucleotides align to TRBD2. Read data end 3 residues before the CDR3 end; the end is taken from the germline J gene. Germline V lookup: CDR1 MDHEN, CDR2 SYDVKM. After removal of 4 bases from V and 4 bases from J, the junction contained 9 bases not matched to a gene. This CDR3 spans 16 amino acids.

Comments on this clone: The read stops 3 residues short of the end of the CDR3; the missing end is completed from the germline J gene. The same CDR3 arises from other DNA sequences in this sample as well. J is TRBJ1-3 and V is TRBV11-2; the D gene is possibly TRBD1 (6 bases). CDR1 is SGHAT, CDR2 FQNNGV, per germline. The CDR3 is 14 residues long. The V gene lost 4 bases and the J gene lost 4 bases, with 11 bases spanning the gap. The CDR3 bases that were read are TGTGCCAGCAGCTCGGGACAAGGGGGAAACACC. Translation: CASSSGQGGNT. The full CDR3 reads CASSSGQGGNTIYF.

As for this clone: The CDR3 extends 3 residues past the end of the read, so its final part is completed from the germline J gene. The chain recombines TRBV20-1 with TRBJ2-1; 7 bases fit TRBD2. This CDR3 comprises 14 residues. Germline V gene lookup returns CDR1 DFQATT and CDR2 SNEGSKA (reference sequence). J gave up 8 bases and V 5 bases, and 12 bases lay outside the gene matches. The CDR3 sequence is CSAAGLEVWDEQFF. Incomplete CDR3 DNA: TGCAGTGCTGCAGGACTAGAAGTCTGGGATGAG.

Regarding this clone: The sequenced fragment ends 3 residues before the CDR3 boundary, so the rest is inferred from the germline J gene. The rearrangement links TRBV2 to TRBJ1-5; a possible D gene is TRBD1 (5 bases). The CDR3 is 14 residues long. Trimming stripped 6 bases from V and 0 bases from J, with 9 bases between. CDR1 and CDR2 (germline): SNHLY, FYNNEI. The sequenced part of the CDR3 DNA is TGTGCCAGCAGACACGACAGTAGCAATCAGCCC. Translation: CASRHDSSNQP. The full CDR3 reads CASRHDSSNQPQHF.

As to this clone: The DNA ends 3 residues before the CDR3 does, and the rest of the CDR3 is filled in from the germline J gene. This sequence joins TRBV5-1 and TRBJ2-3; 12 bases are a match to TRBD2. The V gene end was trimmed by 0 bases and the J gene end by 1 base; junction bases not matched to a gene: 0. This CDR3 comprises 16 residues. Germline V gene sequence: CDR1 SGHRS, CDR2 YFSETQ. The part of the CDR3 DNA that was read is TGCGCCAGCAGCTTGGGGACTAGCGGGGGCACAGATACG. Amino acids: CASSLGTSGGTDT. The CDR3 in full is CASSLGTSGGTDTQYF.

Concerning this clone: The read stops 3 residues short of the end of the CDR3; the missing end is completed from the germline J gene. This chain uses TRBV12-3 or TRBV12-4 with TRBJ1-5, with 7 bases aligning to TRBD1. V was pared by 5 bases and J by 7 bases, with 11 bases of the junction left unmatched. The CDR3 consists of 15 residues. CDR3 protein: CASSLSTGVEQPQHF. Incomplete CDR3 DNA: TGTGCCAGCAGTCTTTCTACAGGGGTCGAACAGCCC.

On this clone itself: The observed sequence ends 3 residues before the CDR3 terminus, with the missing tail filled in from the germline J gene. J is TRBJ1-1 and V is TRBV20-1; tentatively, D is TRBD1 (5 bases). The CDR3 has 14 residues. Germline V gene sequence: CDR1 DFQATT, CDR2 SNEGSKA (reference sequence). The CDR3 DNA, read in part, is TGCAGTGCTCCCCCAGCAGCCAGGGAAGGGAAA. Translated: CSAPPAAREGK. The full CDR3 is CSAPPAAREGKAFF.

In regard to this clone: The read comes to an end 3 residues before the CDR3 does, leaving the germline J gene to fill in the end. The V gene is TRBV29-1, the J gene TRBJ2-1; D is perhaps TRBD2 (6 bases). CDR1 and CDR2 (germline): SQVTM, ANQGSEA. CDR3 length: 11 amino acids. Trimming removed 7 bases at V and 6 bases at J, with 10 bases between. The CDR3 bases that were read are TGCAGCGCCCGGGACTTCAATGAG. Its protein is CSARDFNE. The CDR3 as a whole reads CSARDFNEQFF.

As for this clone: The missing CDR3 end, 3 residues past where the read stops, is filled in from the germline J gene. V and J are TRBV5-4 and TRBJ2-3; no firm D call. The CDR3 contains 16 residues. The V end lost 0 bases, the J end lost 2 bases, and 13 bases lay between the germline ends. The germline V gene encodes CDR1 SGHNT and CDR2 YYREEE (reference sequence). The CDR3 sequence: CASSLGAGPLTDTQYF. CDR3 bases read: TGTGCCAGCAGCTTGGGGGCTGGCCCCCTCACAGATACG.

As to this clone: Read data end 3 residues before the CDR3 end; the end is taken from the germline J gene. V gene TRBV6-2 or TRBV6-3 combines with J gene TRBJ1-1; D may be TRBD1 (5 bases). The CDR3 spans 11 residues. V gave up 8 bases and J gave up 6 bases, with 10 bases separating them. Germline values: CDR1 MNHEY, CDR2 SVGEGT. The part of the CDR3 DNA that was read is TGTGCCAGCTCTCAGGGTGCTGAA. Its translation: CASSQGAE. The CDR3 in its entirety is CASSQGAEAFF.